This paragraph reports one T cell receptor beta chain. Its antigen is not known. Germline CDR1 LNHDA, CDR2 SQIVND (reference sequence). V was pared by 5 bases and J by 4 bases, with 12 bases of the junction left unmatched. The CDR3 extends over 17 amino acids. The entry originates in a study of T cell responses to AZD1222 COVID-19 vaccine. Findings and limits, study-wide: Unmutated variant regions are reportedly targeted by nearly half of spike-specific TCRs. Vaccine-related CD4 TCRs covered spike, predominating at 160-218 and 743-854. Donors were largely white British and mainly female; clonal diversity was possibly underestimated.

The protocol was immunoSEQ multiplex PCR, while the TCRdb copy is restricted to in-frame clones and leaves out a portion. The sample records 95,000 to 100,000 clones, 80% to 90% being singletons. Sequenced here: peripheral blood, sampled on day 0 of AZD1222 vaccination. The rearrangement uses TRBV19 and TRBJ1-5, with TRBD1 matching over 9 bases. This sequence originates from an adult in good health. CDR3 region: CASSDPGQGSGNQPQHF. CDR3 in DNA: TGTGCCAGTAGTGACCCGGGACAGGGCTCCGGGAATCAGCCCCAGCATTTT.